This T cell receptor (beta chain) stems from a study of long-term antiretroviral therapy in people with HIV. Turning to the study itself: Initial samples were collected about a decade before the 2015 immediate-ART recommendation.

Study-wide results and limits: Possibly under older ART regimens, blood was drawn between about 2004 and 2018. ART-treated samples gained diversity yet remained below transplant donor controls.

The CDR3 contains 15 residues. After removal of 4 bases from V and 4 bases from J, the junction contained 7 bases not matched to a gene. Germline lookup yields CDR1 SGDLS and CDR2 YYNGEE. It was version v3.0 of the immunoSEQ assay that was run at survey level. Samples were sequenced targeting about 40,000-50,000 T-cell genomes each. Data came from immunoSEQ multiplex PCR; TCRdb stores just in-frame clones and leaves some out. The sample holds 16,000 or so clones, about 85% seen once. On this clone: Its antigen is as yet unknown.

The clonotype originates from a woman between 40 and 50 years old with HIV. Sequenced here: unsorted PBMCs, sampled 0.5 years after starting antiretroviral therapy. The chain links TRBV9 to TRBJ2-5; 10 nucleotides agree with TRBD1. CDR3 in DNA: TGTGCCAGCAGCCCCCGGACAGGGGGTTTAGAGACCCAGTACTTC. This translates into CASSPRTGGLETQYF.